This T cell receptor (beta chain) derives from a study of blood T cell repertoires in COVID-19. On the study more broadly: Sample material is recorded as cDNA or gDNA derived from T cells, B-cell-depleted T cells, or PBMCs.

The CDR3 sequence is 15 residues long. Germline V gene data show CDR1 as SGHRS and CDR2 as YFSETQ. Germline trimming cut 4 bases from V and 5 bases from J; bases unmatched to any gene: 11. Clones were read by immunoSEQ multiplex PCR, and TCRdb kept only the in-frame ones, dropping some. The sample yields roughly 430,000 clones, roughly 90% seen once. The cohort comprised adults aged roughly 18 to 95 years residing in approximately 25 US areas. Cohorts were based on clinical histories the participants reported. V usage is TRBV5-1 and J usage is TRBJ2-5, with 7 bases lining up with TRBD1. The clonotype originates from a woman between 18 and 29 years old who had been exposed to COVID-19. Sequencing input: PBMCs or T cells enriched from blood (not recorded which). The CDR3 DNA sequence: TGCGCCAGCAGCACCCAAAACAGGGGAGAGGAGACCCAGTACTTC. Protein sequence: CASSTQNRGEETQYF.